This T cell receptor beta chain derives from a study of T cell repertoires in cytomegalovirus infection. Looking at the study overall: Researchers turned to recently identified HLA-C-restricted CMV epitopes as well as well-studied HLA-B-restricted ones. From public TCR beta signatures came an indication of both CMV infection and matching HLA type.

Study-level findings and limits: The study found HLA-C-restricted CMV-specific TCR beta clonotypes dominating the ex vivo response. Cumulative public TCR beta family frequency identified carriers of CMV plus the relevant HLA.

From the reads, TCRdb called clonotypes with MiXCR, one entry per CDR3 protein. This table holds over 250,000 distinct CDR3 sequences, roughly a fifth found once. This clonotype has only a few counts. The antigen remains unidentified. V dropped 6 bases and J dropped 4; count of bases not matched to a gene: 10. Germline-derived CDR1 and CDR2 are MNHEY and SMNVEV (reference sequence). The CDR3 covers 15 residues. The source is a human donor in good health (CMV status not recorded). Some clones in this sample may be carry-over from other donors' samples. The chain uses TRBV27 and TRBJ2-3, with 7 bases fitting TRBD1. The input for sequencing was cultured PBMCs, taken from culture after CMV antigen stimulation. CDR3 protein: CASSPFGQDADTQYF. The CDR3, as DNA: TGTGCCAGCAGCCCTTTCGGACAGGACGCAGATACGCAGTATTTT.